The rows below give T cell receptor beta chains drawn from one sample of a study of neurological immune-mediated disorders. TCRdb reanalysed the 5' RACE reads using MiXCR and keeps one entry per CDR3 protein. Altogether just over 50,000 distinct CDR3 sequences are present, around 3.5% being singletons, with the ten largest covering about 5.4%. The sequencing input was PBMCs. Receptors originate from a man between 35 and 55 years old with multiple sclerosis. Both conserved end residues are part of each CDR3. Each record gives: V gene, clone size, J gene, D gene, CDR3 DNA, CDR3 protein. The D gene is left open where the match is weak. Size values are once, few and many counts, or a class for expanded clones, and some rows have none.

v_gene: TRBV5-1; abundance: many; j_gene: TRBJ1-1; d_gene: NA; CDR3nt: TGCGCCAGCAGGGAGCCGGGGGCCACTGAAGCTTTCTTT; CDR3aa: CASREPGATEAFF
v_gene: TRBV10-3; abundance: many; j_gene: TRBJ1-6; d_gene: NA; CDR3nt: TGTGCCATCAGTGAGTCTAGGGGCCGGGGGTCACCCCTCAACTTT; CDR3aa: CAISESRGRGSPLNF
v_gene: TRBV2; abundance: few; j_gene: TRBJ1-2; d_gene: NA; CDR3nt: TGTGCCAGACGGGGGTTCAGCTACACCTTC; CDR3aa: CARRGFSYTF
v_gene: TRBV7-3; abundance: many; j_gene: TRBJ1-1; d_gene: NA; CDR3nt: TGTGCCAGCAGCTTAACGGTCCGGGATGAAGCTTTCTTT; CDR3aa: CASSLTVRDEAFF
v_gene: TRBV7-3; abundance: NA; j_gene: TRBJ2-3; d_gene: NA; CDR3nt: TGTGCCAGCAGCTCTTCGTGGGGACGCACAGATACGCAGTATTTT; CDR3aa: CASSSSWGRTDTQYF
v_gene: TRBV5-1; abundance: many; j_gene: TRBJ2-1; d_gene: NA; CDR3nt: TGCGCCAGCAGCTTCCACAATGAGCAGTTCTTC; CDR3aa: CASSFHNEQFF
v_gene: TRBV5-1; abundance: many; j_gene: TRBJ1-2; d_gene: NA; CDR3nt: TGCGCCAGCAGCTTGGATGGACACACCCCCTATGGCTACACCTTC; CDR3aa: CASSLDGHTPYGYTF
v_gene: TRBV20-1; abundance: many; j_gene: TRBJ2-5; d_gene: TRBD2; CDR3nt: TGCAGTGCTGTCACCGGCGGGGGGTACCTCCAAGAGACCCAGTACTTC; CDR3aa: CSAVTGGGYLQETQYF
v_gene: TRBV27; abundance: many; j_gene: TRBJ1-6; d_gene: NA; CDR3nt: TGTGCCAGCAGTTTACGGGGGGACCTAAATTCACCCCTCCACTTT; CDR3aa: CASSLRGDLNSPLHF
v_gene: TRBV2; abundance: NA; j_gene: TRBJ1-1; d_gene: NA; CDR3nt: TGTGCCAGCAGTGAATCGACAGGCGTCATGAACACTGAAGCTTTCTTT; CDR3aa: CASSESTGVMNTEAFF
v_gene: TRBV7-9; abundance: many; j_gene: TRBJ1-2; d_gene: NA; CDR3nt: TGTGCCAGCAGCTTGGGCCGATTCGCCTTC; CDR3aa: CASSLGRFAF
v_gene: TRBV12-3/TRBV12-4; abundance: many; j_gene: TRBJ1-6; d_gene: TRBD1; CDR3nt: TGTGCCAGCAGGGCGGACAGGAGGGAATCACCCCTCCACTTT; CDR3aa: CASRADRRESPLHF
v_gene: TRBV20-1; abundance: many; j_gene: TRBJ1-5; d_gene: NA; CDR3nt: TGCAGTGCTTTAGGGCGGCTATATCAGCCCCAGCATTTT; CDR3aa: CSALGRLYQPQHF
v_gene: TRBV7-3; abundance: many; j_gene: TRBJ2-1; d_gene: NA; CDR3nt: TGTGCCAGCAGCGCAATGGAGGCCTACAATGAGCAGTTCTTC; CDR3aa: CASSAMEAYNEQFF
v_gene: TRBV11-2; abundance: many; j_gene: TRBJ1-4; d_gene: TRBD1; CDR3nt: TGTGCCAGCAGCCTCTCCCTCGGGACAGGTTACGAAAAACTGTTTTTT; CDR3aa: CASSLSLGTGYEKLFF
v_gene: TRBV27; abundance: many; j_gene: TRBJ1-2; d_gene: NA; CDR3nt: TGTGCCAGCAGTGTATTACAGGGCCGCTATGGCTACACCTTC; CDR3aa: CASSVLQGRYGYTF
v_gene: TRBV20-1; abundance: medium-sized; j_gene: TRBJ2-6; d_gene: NA; CDR3nt: TGCAGTGCAAAGCCAGCTGGGGCCAACGTCCTGACTTTC; CDR3aa: CSAKPAGANVLTF
v_gene: TRBV28; abundance: many; j_gene: TRBJ2-5; d_gene: NA; CDR3nt: TGTGCCAGCAGTTTGCCGTCAGTGCGGGCTACCCAAGAGACCCAGTACTTC; CDR3aa: CASSLPSVRATQETQYF
v_gene: TRBV9; abundance: many; j_gene: TRBJ1-6; d_gene: TRBD1; CDR3nt: TGTGCCAGCAGCGTTACAGGGGATTCACCCCTCCACTTT; CDR3aa: CASSVTGDSPLHF
v_gene: TRBV11-2; abundance: NA; j_gene: TRBJ1-1; d_gene: NA; CDR3nt: TGTGCCAGCAGCTCTAGGATGGGACAGAACACTGAAGCTTTCTTT; CDR3aa: CASSSRMGQNTEAFF
v_gene: TRBV27; abundance: many; j_gene: TRBJ1-5; d_gene: NA; CDR3nt: TGTGCCAGGAAAGACAGCCGGGCGGTCCAGCCCCAGCATTTT; CDR3aa: CARKDSRAVQPQHF
v_gene: TRBV6-6; abundance: many; j_gene: TRBJ1-1; d_gene: NA; CDR3nt: TGTGCCAGCAGTTACATGAACACTGAAGCTTTCTTT; CDR3aa: CASSYMNTEAFF
v_gene: TRBV13; abundance: many; j_gene: TRBJ1-5; d_gene: NA; CDR3nt: TGTGCCAGCAGCCAGGGCAATCAGCCCCAGCATTTT; CDR3aa: CASSQGNQPQHF
v_gene: TRBV11-2; abundance: many; j_gene: TRBJ1-2; d_gene: NA; CDR3nt: TGTGCCAGCAGCTTAGAGGCCGCCTATGGCTACACCTTC; CDR3aa: CASSLEAAYGYTF
v_gene: TRBV12-3/TRBV12-4; abundance: many; j_gene: TRBJ2-3; d_gene: TRBD2; CDR3nt: TGTGCCAGCAGTCGAGGGACTAGCGGGGGTTCGGATACGCAGTATTTT; CDR3aa: CASSRGTSGGSDTQYF
v_gene: TRBV20-1; abundance: many; j_gene: TRBJ2-1; d_gene: NA; CDR3nt: TGCAGTGCTAGGCCCTCCTTGACGGTGGGTGAGCAGTTCTTC; CDR3aa: CSARPSLTVGEQFF
v_gene: TRBV9; abundance: many; j_gene: TRBJ2-5; d_gene: TRBD2; CDR3nt: TGTGCCAGCAGCCTACCCGGGACTAGCGGGGAAGAGACCCAGTACTTC; CDR3aa: CASSLPGTSGEETQYF
v_gene: TRBV12-5; abundance: many; j_gene: TRBJ2-5; d_gene: NA; CDR3nt: TGTGCTAGTGGCCCCTCCGAGGGGGGGCCCGGGGAGACCCAGTACTTC; CDR3aa: CASGPSEGGPGETQYF
v_gene: TRBV2; abundance: many; j_gene: TRBJ2-3; d_gene: TRBD2; CDR3nt: TGTGCCAGCAGTCCCGATTATCCGCAGCGGGGGGCTGGGGATACGCAGTATTTT; CDR3aa: CASSPDYPQRGAGDTQYF
v_gene: TRBV20-1; abundance: many; j_gene: TRBJ1-1; d_gene: NA; CDR3nt: TGCAGTGCTAGTGTGAGGGGGGGAGCTTTCTTT; CDR3aa: CSASVRGGAFF
v_gene: TRBV19; abundance: many; j_gene: TRBJ2-6; d_gene: TRBD1; CDR3nt: TGTGCCAGTAGTACACAGCCGGGACAGGAATCCTCTGGGGCCAACGTCCTGACTTTC; CDR3aa: CASSTQPGQESSGANVLTF
v_gene: TRBV10-3; abundance: many; j_gene: TRBJ2-5; d_gene: TRBD2; CDR3nt: TGTGCCATCAGTGAGTCTACTAGCGGCGGGGAGACCCAGTACTTC; CDR3aa: CAISESTSGGETQYF
v_gene: TRBV7-2; abundance: many; j_gene: TRBJ1-1; d_gene: NA; CDR3nt: TGTGCCAGCACCACAGCCGGGGTCCCGGGTGGCGCTGAAGCTTTCTTT; CDR3aa: CASTTAGVPGGAEAFF
v_gene: TRBV5-1; abundance: many; j_gene: TRBJ2-3; d_gene: TRBD2; CDR3nt: TGCGCCAGCAGCTTAAAGCGGGGGGGCACAGATACGCAGTATTTT; CDR3aa: CASSLKRGGTDTQYF
v_gene: TRBV7-2; abundance: many; j_gene: TRBJ2-2; d_gene: NA; CDR3nt: TGTGCCAGCAGCTTATCGGGACTTCCTAACACCGGGGAGCTGTTTTTT; CDR3aa: CASSLSGLPNTGELFF
v_gene: TRBV6-5; abundance: many; j_gene: TRBJ1-1; d_gene: TRBD1; CDR3nt: TGTGCCAGCAGTTACTCTAGGACAGGGGGCGAGTTCGAGAACACTGAAGCTTTCTTT; CDR3aa: CASSYSRTGGEFENTEAFF